The 28 T cell receptor beta chains below come from one sample, sequenced in a study of CD8 T cells in Susac syndrome. RNA amounts of about 0.45 to 1 ug underwent reverse transcription with random hexamers. TCRdb re-called the immunoSEQ multiplex PCR reads through MiXCR, storing one row per CDR3 protein. The sample carries some 260,000 distinct CDR3 sequences, roughly 81% recorded once. Sequencing was carried out using CD8+ T cells from PBMCs. The receptors here all came from a human donor with multiple sclerosis.

This clonotype was detected only once. The gene calls are TRBV6-2 or TRBV6-3 and TRBJ2-5, with D tentatively TRBD2 (5 bases). Trimming took 8 bases from V and 2 from J, leaving 12 bases between them. Germline CDR1 is MNHEY and CDR2 is SVGEGT. The CDR3 sequence is 13 residues long. The CDR3 coding sequence is TGTGCCAGCGATTCTGAGGGACAAGAGACCCAGTACTTC. Translated, it gives CASDSEGQETQYF.

The chain recombines TRBV7-8 with TRBJ2-1; 7 nucleotides match TRBD1. Germline V gene data show CDR1 as SGHVS and CDR2 as FQNEAQ. This CDR3 contains 15 residues. J lost 3 bases, V lost 5 bases, and 7 bases had no gene match. The CDR3 sequence: CASSPRDSYYNEQFF. The CDR3 nucleotides are TGTGCCAGCAGCCCCCGGGACAGCTACTACAATGAGCAGTTCTTC. Variable domain in full (rest from reference TRBV7-8 and TRBJ2-1): GAGVSQSPRYKVAKRGQDVALRCDPISGHVSLFWYQQALGQGPEFLTYFQNEAQLDKSGLPSDRFFAERPEGSVSTLKIQRTQQEDSAVYLCASSPRDSYYNEQFFGPGTRLTVL.

This chain uses TRBV7-9 with TRBJ2-7; 7 positions agree with TRBD1. This CDR3 spans 14 amino acids. Germline CDR1 and CDR2: SEHNR and FQNEAQ (reference sequence). The ends lost 5 bases at V and 2 bases at J; junction bases unmatched: 6. Here the CDR3 reads CASSPRGRPYEQYF. The CDR3 DNA follows: TGTGCCAGCAGCCCAAGGGGGCGCCCCTACGAGCAGTACTTC.

The V and J genes are TRBV21-1 and TRBJ2-1. TRBV21-1 is designated a pseudogene. This CDR3 has 14 amino acids. CDR3 DNA sequence: TGTGCCAGCAGCGCTAGAAGCGACTACAATGAGCAGTTCTTC. It translates to CASSARSDYNEQFF.

This chain joins TRBV9 and TRBJ2-7; possibly TRBD2 for D (6 bases). Looked up from germline, CDR1 is SGDLS and CDR2 is YYNGEE. Trimming shortened V by 3 bases and J by 3 bases, and 16 bases separated the two germline ends. This CDR3 region has 15 residues. The CDR3 is CASSALAEGGYEQYF. Written as DNA, the CDR3 is TGTGCCAGCAGCGCCCTTGCGGAGGGAGGCTACGAGCAGTACTTC. Complete variable domain (other parts from reference TRBV9 and TRBJ2-7): DSGVTQTPKHLITATGQRVTLRCSPRSGDLSVYWYQQSLDQGLQFLIQYYNGEERAKGNILERFSAQQFPDLHSELNLSSLELGDSALYFCASSALAEGGYEQYFGPGTRLTVT.

The chain combines TRBV6-5 with TRBJ1-1; D unresolved. Germline V gene data show CDR1 as MNHEY and CDR2 as SVGAGI. V was trimmed by 0 bases and J by 7 bases, leaving 9 bases between them. The CDR3 covers 13 residues. The CDR3 DNA reads TGTGCCAGCAGTTACTCGCGGGTCGGTGAAGCTTTCTTT. Translation: CASSYSRVGEAFF.

The chain uses TRBV7-3 and TRBJ2-1; TRBD1 matches at 8 bases. The CDR3 covers 14 residues. V gave up 6 bases and J gave up 7 bases; unmatched junction bases: 8. Germline CDR1 and CDR2: SGHTA and FQGTGA. CDR3 region: CASSRQGARNEQFF. CDR3 bases: TGTGCCAGCAGTCGGCAGGGGGCGCGGAATGAGCAGTTCTTC.

The DNA for the CDR3 is TGTGCCAGCAGTTTTTCTAGAACCGGGGAGCTGTTTTTT. The encoded protein is CASSFSRTGELFF. This chain joins TRBV27 and TRBJ2-2, with unresolved D. CDR3 length equals 13 residues. Per the germline V gene, CDR1 is MNHEY and CDR2 is SMNVEV (reference sequence). Trimming took 3 bases from V and 5 from J, leaving 7 bases between them.

The rearrangement uses TRBV7-2 and TRBJ2-3; D unresolved. This CDR3 is 14 amino acids long. The germline gives CDR1 SGHTA, CDR2 FQGNSA. The V end was cut by 5 bases, the J end by 1 base, with 10 bases between. The chain's CDR3 is CASSPQLGTDTQYF. CDR3 coding DNA: TGTGCCAGCAGCCCCCAACTGGGCACAGATACGCAGTATTTT.

The chain is built from TRBV29-1 and TRBJ2-7, with TRBD2 as a possible D gene (6 bases). The CDR3 has 11 amino acids. Germline V gene sequence: CDR1 SQVTM, CDR2 ANQGSEA. As DNA, the CDR3 is TGCAGTACCATGGAGGGTGGCGAGCAGTACTTC. Its translation: CSTMEGGEQYF.

The V call is TRBV3-1, the J call TRBJ2-5; D is possibly TRBD2 (6 bases). Germline V gene data show CDR1 as LGHDT and CDR2 as YNNKEL (reference sequence). V lost 3 bases and J 2 bases, leaving 16 bases between the germline ends. This CDR3 is 16 amino acids long. The CDR3 DNA is TGTGCCAGCAGCCATGTTGGGAGGCAGCTTCAAGAGACCCAGTACTTC. Protein product: CASSHVGRQLQETQYF.

V usage is TRBV6-6 and J usage is TRBJ1-5; no firm D call. V lost 2 bases to trimming and J lost 2 bases, with 10 bases between them. Per germline, CDR1 MNHNY and CDR2 SVGAGI (reference sequence). The CDR3 is 15 amino acids. The chain's CDR3 is CASSYPGRRNQPQHF. The CDR3 coding sequence is TGTGCCAGCAGTTACCCGGGTCGGCGCAATCAGCCCCAGCATTTT.

The CDR3: CASSRTGLGSELFF. Here the CDR3 DNA reads TGTGCCAGCTCACGGACTGGGCTTGGGTCAGAACTGTTTTTT. The chain combines TRBV18 with TRBJ1-4; no definite D call. Deletions cut 4 bases from V and 12 bases from J, with 18 bases between. Germline CDR1 is KGHSH and CDR2 is LQKENI. The CDR3 runs to 14 residues.

The chain combines TRBV27 with TRBJ2-3, with TRBD2 identical over 7 bases. The length of the CDR3 is 15 residues. Germline loops: CDR1 MNHEY, CDR2 SMNVEV (reference sequence). The J segment lost 4 bases and the V segment lost 6 bases, leaving 10 bases of the junction unmatched. CDR3: CASSIGAGVADTQYF. CDR3 nucleotides: TGTGCCAGCAGCATAGGGGCGGGAGTGGCAGATACGCAGTATTTT.

The J gene is TRBJ2-7, the V gene TRBV29-1; D gene uncertain. V lost 5 bases and J 1 base, leaving 12 bases between the germline ends. From germline, CDR1 is SQVTM and CDR2 ANQGSEA. This CDR3 has 13 residues. This chain's CDR3 is CSVSAPTSYEQYF. DNA for the CDR3: TGCAGCGTTTCAGCTCCCACGTCCTACGAGCAGTACTTC.

The rearrangement uses TRBV27 and TRBJ2-7; no definite D call. The germline V gene has CDR1 MNHEY and CDR2 SMNVEV (reference sequence). V was cut by 6 bases and J by 5 bases, with 8 bases left in between. CDR3 length equals 11 residues. The DNA of the CDR3 is TGTGCCAGCAGCCGTCTCCACGAGCAGTACTTC. Translated: CASSRLHEQYF.

This clonotype was detected only a few times. V is TRBV13 and J is TRBJ1-2, with D uncertain. Germline V gene data show CDR1 as PRHDT and CDR2 as FYEKMQ (reference sequence). V was clipped by 4 bases and J by 0 bases, with 9 bases between them. The CDR3 is 14 amino acids. Here the CDR3 DNA reads TGTGCCAGCAGCTGGCGTAGGCCTAACTATGGCTACACCTTC. This translates into CASSWRRPNYGYTF. The full variable domain, rest sourced from reference TRBV13 and TRBJ1-2, is AAGVIQSPRHLIKEKRETATLKCYPIPRHDTVYWYQQGPGQDPQFLISFYEKMQSDKGSIPDRFSAQQFSDYHSELNMSSLELGDSALYFCASSWRRPNYGYTFGSGTRLTVV.

The chain is built from TRBV7-9 and TRBJ1-2; 10 nucleotides agree with TRBD1. Germline trimming cut 3 bases from V and 7 bases from J; bases unmatched to any gene: 5. This CDR3 region has 14 residues. Per germline, CDR1 SEHNR and CDR2 FQNEAQ (reference sequence). The CDR3 protein is CASSFPRTGGGYTF. The CDR3 region has the DNA TGTGCCAGCAGCTTTCCCCGGACAGGGGGTGGCTACACCTTC.

The chain joins TRBV7-9 to TRBJ2-1, with D unclear. Germline CDR1 reads SEHNR; CDR2 reads FQNEAQ (reference sequence). The CDR3 is 16 residues long. V was cut by 0 bases and J by 6 bases, with 15 bases left in between. The CDR3 reads CASSLAPSWVLNEQFF. CDR3 sequence (DNA): TGTGCCAGCAGCTTAGCCCCTAGTTGGGTACTCAATGAGCAGTTCTTC. The full variable domain, in which reference TRBV7-9 and TRBJ2-1 provide the parts outside the CDR3, is DTGVSQNPRHKITKRGQNVTFRCDPISEHNRLYWYRQTLGQGPEFLTYFQNEAQLEKSRLLSDRFSAERPKGSFSTLEIQRTEQGDSAMYLCASSLAPSWVLNEQFFGPGTRLTVL.

With respect to this clonotype: One end of the junction is discordant with germline, which a read error may explain. The V call is TRBV19, the J call TRBJ2-7; D perhaps matches TRBD1 (6 bases). Germline V lookup: CDR1 LNHDA, CDR2 SQIVND (reference sequence). This CDR3 is built from 14 residues. The CDR3 region is CATAWTAGSYEQCF. The DNA for the CDR3 is TGTGCCACCGCGTGGACAGCCGGGTCCTACGAGCAGTGCTTC.

The chain recombines TRBV7-9 with TRBJ2-1; D is unresolved. The length of the CDR3 is 12 residues. Germline V gives CDR1 SEHNR, CDR2 FQNEAQ (reference sequence). Deletions cut 6 bases from V and 6 bases from J, with 9 bases between. CDR3 nucleotides: TGTGCCAGCAGTTTCCTAGGCAATGAGCAGTTCTTC. Its translation is CASSFLGNEQFF.

The chain carries TRBV11-2 and TRBJ1-1, with D hard to call. The CDR3 extends over 16 amino acids. Germline V lookup: CDR1 SGHAT, CDR2 FQNNGV. The V end lost 2 bases, the J end lost 1 base, and 14 bases lay between the germline ends. The CDR3, as DNA: TGTGCCAGCAGCTTAAGGGCGAGGGCTTCGAACACTGAAGCTTTCTTT. This encodes CASSLRARASNTEAFF. Supplemented by reference TRBV11-2 and TRBJ1-1, the full variable domain reads EAGVAQSPRYKIIEKRQSVAFWCNPISGHATLYWYQQILGQGPKLLIQFQNNGVVDDSQLPKDRFSAERLKGVDSTLKIQPAKLEDSAVYLCASSLRARASNTEAFFGQGTRLTVV.

The chain employs TRBV7-2 and TRBJ2-2; 13 nucleotides match TRBD2. This CDR3 contains 17 residues. Germline values: CDR1 SGHTA, CDR2 FQGNSA. J lost 7 bases, V lost 5 bases, and 10 bases had no gene match. Here the CDR3 DNA reads TGTGCCAGCAGCCTAGGACTAGCGGGAGTTCGGGGCGGGGAGCTGTTTTTT. Translated, it gives CASSLGLAGVRGGELFF.

The chain is built from TRBV11-2 and TRBJ2-7; D may be TRBD1 or TRBD2 (5 bases each). This CDR3 spans 16 amino acids. The germline V gene has CDR1 SGHAT and CDR2 FQNNGV. V was clipped by 4 bases and J by 3 bases, with 19 bases between them. The DNA of the CDR3 is TGTGCCAGCAGCTCGGTACTAGTTGGGGCCCTCTACGAGCAGTACTTC. It yields the protein CASSSVLVGALYEQYF.

The chain is built from TRBV24-1 and TRBJ2-1; D call uncertain. Germline V gives CDR1 KGHDR, CDR2 SFDVKD. The CDR3 contains 12 residues. Trimming took 4 bases from V and 8 from J, leaving 8 bases between them. In DNA form, the CDR3 reads TGTGCCACCAGTGACCAGAGCGATGAGCAGTTCTTC. Translating gives CATSDQSDEQFF.

The chain uses TRBV12-5 and TRBJ2-1; D gene unclear. CDR1 is LGHNT, CDR2 FRNRAP, per germline. This CDR3 has 13 residues. V was clipped by 7 bases and J by 0 bases, with 7 bases between them. The CDR3 spells CASERSSYNEQFF. The CDR3 DNA is TGTGCTAGTGAGAGAAGCTCCTACAATGAGCAGTTCTTC.

The J gene is TRBJ2-5, the V gene TRBV12-3 or TRBV12-4; D perhaps matches TRBD1 (5 bases). V was shortened by 8 bases and J by 5 bases, with 12 bases between the two germline ends. The CDR3 totals 12 residues. The CDR3 sequence is CASGANDETQYF. In DNA, the CDR3 is TGTGCCAGCGGGGCCAATGATGAGACCCAGTACTTC.

The rearrangement links TRBV27 to TRBJ2-3; D call uncertain. The CDR3 runs to 14 residues. Germline CDR1 reads MNHEY; CDR2 reads SMNVEV (reference sequence). Trimming cost V 6 bases and J 2 bases, with 12 bases left between them. The CDR3 sequence: CASRSSALTDTQYF. DNA of the CDR3: TGTGCCAGCAGATCATCTGCCCTCACAGATACGCAGTATTTT.